These 22 T cell receptor beta chains share one sample of origin, sequenced in a study of shared T cell receptors in the human thymus. The assay was immunoSEQ multiplex PCR, and TCRdb's table has in-frame clones only and misses some. The repertoire has hundreds of thousands of clones, around 78% of them found once; the top ten carry more than 0.01%. Separately, the same data were catalogued under a study of human thymus T cells.

Sequencing was carried out using thymocytes. Receptor source: a boy younger than two with a congenital heart defect.

The chain recombines TRBV5-4 with TRBJ2-2, with D perhaps TRBD2 (5 bases). The germline V and J ends were trimmed by 0 bases and 11 bases, with 17 bases remaining between them. The CDR3 extends over 15 amino acids. Germline values: CDR1 SGHNT, CDR2 YYREEE (reference sequence). DNA for the CDR3: TGTGCCAGCAGCTTGGAACTAGTGGGAAACGGAGAGCTGTTTTTT. Amino acid sequence: CASSLELVGNGELFF. The variable domain in full, completed from reference TRBV5-4 and TRBJ2-2, reads ETGVTQSPTHLIKTRGQQVTLRCSSQSGHNTVSWYQQALGQGPQFIFQYYREEENGRGNFPPRFSGLQFPNYSSELNVNALELDDSALYLCASSLELVGNGELFFGEGSRLTVL.

The rearrangement joins TRBV4-2 to TRBJ2-5; 8 bases align to TRBD1. Per the germline V gene, CDR1 is LGHNA and CDR2 is YNFKEQ. The V segment lost 3 bases and the J segment 5 bases; nucleotides outside the gene matches: 5. CDR3 size: 14 residues. The DNA for the CDR3 is TGTGCCAGCAGCCAGGACAGGGAGGTGGAGACCCAGTACTTC. Its translation is CASSQDREVETQYF.

The rearrangement links TRBV2 to TRBJ2-3; TRBD2 aligns across 15 bases. The CDR3 contains 18 residues. Per the germline V gene, CDR1 is SNHLY and CDR2 is FYNNEI. Unmatched junction bases numbered 10, after V lost 4 bases and J lost 5 bases. This CDR3 reads CASSAGLAGGIGIDTQYF. CDR3 bases: TGTGCCAGCAGTGCGGGACTAGCGGGAGGAATAGGGATAGATACGCAGTATTTT.

The chain links TRBV5-6 to TRBJ1-1; the D gene is possibly TRBD1 (6 bases). Germline V lookup: CDR1 SGHDT, CDR2 YYEEEE. The CDR3 consists of 15 residues. Trimming shortened V by 0 bases and J by 3 bases, and 12 bases separated the two germline ends. The chain's CDR3 is CASSLDRVRDTEAFF. CDR3 DNA sequence: TGTGCCAGCAGCTTGGACAGGGTCCGGGACACTGAAGCTTTCTTT.

The J gene is TRBJ2-3, the V gene TRBV11-2, with D hard to call. V lost 5 bases, J lost 2 bases, and 14 bases lay in between. This CDR3 region has 15 residues. Germline assignment: CDR1 SGHAT and CDR2 FQNNGV. CDR3: CASSQVPRVTDTQYF. The CDR3 DNA reads as TGTGCCAGCAGCCAAGTTCCACGGGTCACAGATACGCAGTATTTT.

The chain has TRBV19 and TRBJ2-7, with 8 nucleotides matching TRBD2. The CDR3 extends over 15 amino acids. Trimming removed 6 bases from V and 3 bases from J; junction bases left unmatched: 10. Germline V gene data show CDR1 as LNHDA and CDR2 as SQIVND (reference sequence). CDR3 amino acids: CASSGGAGVLYEQYF. The CDR3 DNA sequence: TGTGCCAGTAGCGGGGGGGCAGGGGTGCTCTACGAGCAGTACTTC.

The chain carries TRBV7-8 and TRBJ2-1, with a weak D call TRBD1 (5 bases). With 4 bases removed from V and 1 base from J, the gap between germline ends came to 11 bases. Germline V gives CDR1 SGHVS, CDR2 FQNEAQ. The length of the CDR3 is 15 residues. CDR3 sequence (DNA): TGTGCCAGCAGCTCACGGACACTTTCCTACAATGAGCAGTTCTTC. This sequence encodes CASSSRTLSYNEQFF.

This clone was seen a few times. The chain is built from TRBV6-5 and TRBJ2-3, with TRBD2 as a possible D gene (5 bases). V dropped 7 bases and J dropped 1 base, with 12 bases sitting between them. CDR1 and CDR2 from the germline V gene are MNHEY and SVGAGI. This CDR3 region has 14 residues. The CDR3 sequence: CASTPREGTDTQYF. The CDR3 DNA reads as TGTGCCAGCACCCCCCGGGAAGGCACAGATACGCAGTATTTT.

The CDR3 is CASSLVPVDQPQHF. The CDR3 DNA reads as TGTGCCAGCAGCTTGGTGCCAGTCGATCAGCCCCAGCATTTT. The rearrangement links TRBV5-6 to TRBJ1-5; D remains ambiguous. CDR1 is SGHDT and CDR2 is YYEEEE in the germline V gene. V was clipped by 0 bases and J by 5 bases, with 9 bases between them. CDR3 size: 14 residues.

The chain employs TRBV4-3 and TRBJ2-7; 8 bases agree with TRBD2. The CDR3 contains 15 residues. V trimming: 4 bases; J trimming: 2 bases; junction bases outside the gene matches: 7. Germline CDR1 reads LGHNA; CDR2 reads YSLEER. CDR3 loop: CASSPTSGSTYEQYF. The DNA of the CDR3 is TGCGCCAGCAGCCCAACCAGCGGGAGTACCTACGAGCAGTACTTC.

This rearrangement joins TRBV9 to TRBJ2-2; tentative D call: TRBD2 (6 bases). Between the trimmed V and J ends, which lost 4 bases and 5 bases, there was a span of 15 bases. Germline assignment: CDR1 SGDLS and CDR2 YYNGEE. This CDR3 contains 15 residues. The CDR3 DNA follows: TGTGCCAGCAGCCCCCGCCTAGCGTCGACCGGGGAGCTGTTTTTT. Amino acids: CASSPRLASTGELFF.

This chain links TRBV6-1 with TRBJ2-1, with 7 bases lining up with TRBD2. CDR1 and CDR2 from the germline V gene are MNHNS and SASEGT. The CDR3 sequence is 16 residues long. J was trimmed by 9 bases and V by 4 bases; bases with no gene match: 15. The CDR3, as DNA: TGTGCCAGCAGTGGGTCTCGGACTAGATATGCTGGTGAGCAGTTCTTC. It is translated as CASSGSRTRYAGEQFF.

This chain joins TRBV4-3 and TRBJ2-1; the D gene is possibly TRBD2 (5 bases). In germline, CDR1 is LGHNA, CDR2 YSLEER. The CDR3 has 17 residues. The germline V and J ends were trimmed by 3 bases and 1 base, with 16 bases remaining between them. CDR3 sequence: CASSQWATSPSYNEQFF. CDR3 nucleotide sequence: TGCGCCAGCAGCCAGTGGGCAACTAGTCCGTCCTACAATGAGCAGTTCTTC.

The chain carries TRBV2 and TRBJ2-2, with 8 positions matching TRBD1. This CDR3 region has 14 residues. CDR1 is SNHLY, CDR2 FYNNEI, per germline. V lost 6 bases, J lost 5 bases, and 5 bases stayed unmatched. DNA of the CDR3: TGTGCCAGCAGGACAGGGGCGAGGACCGGGGAGCTGTTTTTT. Protein: CASRTGARTGELFF. Drawing the rest from reference TRBV2 and TRBJ2-2, the complete variable domain is EPEVTQTPSHQVTQMGQEVILRCVPISNHLYFYWYRQILGQKVEFLVSFYNNEISEKSEIFDDQFSVERPDGSNFTLKIRSTKLEDSAMYFCASRTGARTGELFFGEGSRLTVL.

The gene calls are TRBV10-3 and TRBJ1-1; tentatively, D is TRBD1 (6 bases). Trimming removed 6 bases from V and 3 bases from J, with 23 bases in between. This CDR3 region has 17 residues. Looked up from germline, CDR1 is ENHRY and CDR2 is SYGVKD. Here the CDR3 reads CAIRNLNRVGKDTEAFF. As DNA, the CDR3 is TGTGCCATCAGGAACCTGAACAGGGTCGGTAAAGACACTGAAGCTTTCTTT.

V and J are TRBV7-2 and TRBJ1-2; a weak D match, TRBD1 (6 bases). Trimming shortened V by 0 bases and J by 5 bases, and 10 bases separated the two germline ends. In germline, CDR1 is SGHTA, CDR2 FQGNSA. This CDR3 spans 14 amino acids. The CDR3 loop is CASSLAGQYYGYTF. The CDR3 coding sequence is TGTGCCAGCAGCTTAGCTGGACAGTATTATGGCTACACCTTC. Looking up the rest from reference TRBV7-2 and TRBJ1-2 gives the full variable domain: GAGVSQSPSNKVTEKGKDVELRCDPISGHTALYWYRQSLGQGLEFLIYFQGNSAPDKSGLPSDRFSAERTGGSVSTLTIQRTQQEDSAVYLCASSLAGQYYGYTFGSGTRLTVV.

CDR3 in DNA: TGTGCCAGCAGCCAACGGACAGGGGACTACGAGCAGTACTTC. This encodes CASSQRTGDYEQYF. V gene TRBV6-5 combines with J gene TRBJ2-7; 9 bases match TRBD1. Germline V gene sequence: CDR1 MNHEY, CDR2 SVGAGI. The CDR3 is 14 amino acids. The trim removed 6 bases at V and 3 bases at J, leaving 6 bases unmatched.

This chain uses TRBV19 with TRBJ2-4, with D tentatively TRBD2 (6 bases). This CDR3 is 15 amino acids long. The germline V gene has CDR1 LNHDA and CDR2 SQIVND (reference sequence). V lost 5 bases and J lost 0, with 11 bases in between. The CDR3 coding sequence is TGTGCCAGTAGTCCCGGACTACTAGCCAAAAACATTCAGTACTTC. Its protein product is CASSPGLLAKNIQYF.

The chain carries TRBV6-5 and TRBJ2-7, with TRBD1 matching 9 bases. The length of the CDR3 is 15 residues. With V trimmed by 6 bases and J by 5 bases, 11 bases remained unmatched. CDR1 and CDR2 (germline): MNHEY, SVGAGI. The CDR3, as DNA: TGTGCCAGCAGCCGACCCGGGACAGGGTTTCACGAGCAGTACTTC. Encoded protein: CASSRPGTGFHEQYF.

The rearrangement links TRBV4-3 to TRBJ2-7; 7 bases are shared with TRBD1. Germline lookup yields CDR1 LGHNA and CDR2 YSLEER. V lost 2 bases to trimming and J lost 2 bases; unmatched junction nucleotides: 6. The CDR3 has 15 amino acids. CDR3 bases: TGCGCCAGCAGCCAACGACAGGGAACCCCCTACGAGCAGTACTTC. Protein sequence: CASSQRQGTPYEQYF.

This clone came up once. The chain is built from TRBV27 and TRBJ1-2; 9 nucleotides line up with TRBD1. With 5 bases clipped from V and 6 bases from J, the junction kept 4 bases outside the gene matches. Germline CDR1 is MNHEY and CDR2 is SMNVEV (reference sequence). The CDR3 length is 13 residues. The CDR3 spells CASSLDRGDGYTF. CDR3 DNA: TGTGCCAGCAGTCTCGACAGGGGGGATGGCTACACCTTC.

The chain links TRBV14 to TRBJ2-1; maybe TRBD2 (5 bases). CDR3 length equals 15 residues. Between the trimmed V and J ends, which lost 1 base and 12 bases, there was a span of 19 bases. The germline V gene encodes CDR1 SGHDN and CDR2 FVKESK. The CDR3 DNA reads TGTGCCAGCAGCCAAGCCGTCTCTGGGGAGTCTGGGCAGTTCTTC. Its protein is CASSQAVSGESGQFF.